The 7 T cell receptor beta chains given below trace back to one sample, sequenced in a study of blood T cell repertoires in COVID-19. Here immunoSEQ multiplex PCR was the method, and the copy in TCRdb shows in-frame clones only, minus some. The data show 210,000 or so clones, with 87% seen just once and 9.5% to 14% held by the top ten. Material for sequencing was PBMCs or T cells enriched from blood (not recorded which). All receptors come from a man under 40 who had recovered from COVID-19.

A word on this clone: A read error may account for a junction end that differs from germline. The chain is built from TRBV18 and TRBJ2-7; 10 bases are shared with TRBD1. Germline CDR1 is KGHSH and CDR2 is LQKENI. The CDR3 runs 11 residues. CDR3 in amino acids: CASSPGTGEMF. Written as DNA, the CDR3 is TGTGCCAGCTCACCAGGGACAGGGGAGATGTTC.

This sequence joins TRBV3-1 (or the pseudogene TRBV3-2) and TRBJ2-5; 8 bases line up with TRBD2. The CDR3 totals 15 residues. Germline loops: CDR1 LGHDT, CDR2 YNNKEL (reference sequence). Trimming cost V 0 bases and J 4 bases; bases outside gene matches: 4. The CDR3 sequence: CASSQDLAGLETQYF. DNA for the CDR3: TGTGCCAGCAGCCAAGATTTAGCGGGGCTAGAGACCCAGTACTTC.

The rearrangement links TRBV27 to TRBJ2-1; no definite D call. Looked up from germline, CDR1 is MNHEY and CDR2 is SMNVEV (reference sequence). Trimming took off 3 bases at V and 4 bases at J, with 16 bases between the two ends. There are 16 residues in the CDR3. The CDR3 loop is CASSLPVVRLYNEQFF. In DNA form, the CDR3 reads TGTGCCAGCAGTTTGCCTGTGGTGCGGCTATACAATGAGCAGTTCTTC.

The chain couples TRBV21-1 to TRBJ2-7; the DNA was not used to check the table's D call, TRBD1. TRBV21-1 is labeled a pseudogene. CDR3 length equals 15 residues. The CDR3 nucleotides are TGTGCCAGCAGCGGCCGGGACAGAGTACGATCGGAGCAGTACTTC. Its protein product is CASSGRDRVRSEQYF.

V gene TRBV11-3 combines with J gene TRBJ2-7, with D perhaps TRBD1 (6 bases). CDR1 is SGHNT and CDR2 is YENEEA in the germline V gene. V shed 4 bases and J shed 0 bases, with 10 bases lying between them. The CDR3 consists of 14 residues. The CDR3 loop is CASSSGGSSYEQYF. CDR3 nucleotide sequence: TGTGCCAGCAGCTCTGGGGGCAGCTCCTACGAGCAGTACTTC.

The gene calls are TRBV7-8 and TRBJ1-2; no clear D gene. The V gene lost 4 bases and the J gene lost 6 bases, with 15 bases spanning the gap. Per germline, CDR1 SGHVS and CDR2 FQNEAQ. The CDR3 is 14 residues long. CDR3 residues: CASSSQRRRDGYTF. The CDR3 region has the DNA TGTGCCAGCAGCTCCCAAAGGAGGCGCGATGGCTACACCTTC. The complete variable domain, with remaining parts taken from reference TRBV7-8 and TRBJ1-2, reads GAGVSQSPRYKVAKRGQDVALRCDPISGHVSLFWYQQALGQGPEFLTYFQNEAQLDKSGLPSDRFFAERPEGSVSTLKIQRTQQEDSAVYLCASSSQRRRDGYTFGSGTRLTVV.

The genes are TRBV7-9 and TRBJ2-5; 10 positions agree with TRBD2. CDR3 length: 19 amino acids. Germline-derived CDR1 and CDR2 are SEHNR and FQNEAQ (reference sequence). Trimming cost V 2 bases and J 5 bases; bases outside gene matches: 17. The CDR3 region is CASSLPPSGGGRESETQYF. In DNA form, the CDR3 reads TGTGCCAGCAGCTTACCGCCTAGCGGGGGCGGCAGGGAGTCGGAGACCCAGTACTTC.